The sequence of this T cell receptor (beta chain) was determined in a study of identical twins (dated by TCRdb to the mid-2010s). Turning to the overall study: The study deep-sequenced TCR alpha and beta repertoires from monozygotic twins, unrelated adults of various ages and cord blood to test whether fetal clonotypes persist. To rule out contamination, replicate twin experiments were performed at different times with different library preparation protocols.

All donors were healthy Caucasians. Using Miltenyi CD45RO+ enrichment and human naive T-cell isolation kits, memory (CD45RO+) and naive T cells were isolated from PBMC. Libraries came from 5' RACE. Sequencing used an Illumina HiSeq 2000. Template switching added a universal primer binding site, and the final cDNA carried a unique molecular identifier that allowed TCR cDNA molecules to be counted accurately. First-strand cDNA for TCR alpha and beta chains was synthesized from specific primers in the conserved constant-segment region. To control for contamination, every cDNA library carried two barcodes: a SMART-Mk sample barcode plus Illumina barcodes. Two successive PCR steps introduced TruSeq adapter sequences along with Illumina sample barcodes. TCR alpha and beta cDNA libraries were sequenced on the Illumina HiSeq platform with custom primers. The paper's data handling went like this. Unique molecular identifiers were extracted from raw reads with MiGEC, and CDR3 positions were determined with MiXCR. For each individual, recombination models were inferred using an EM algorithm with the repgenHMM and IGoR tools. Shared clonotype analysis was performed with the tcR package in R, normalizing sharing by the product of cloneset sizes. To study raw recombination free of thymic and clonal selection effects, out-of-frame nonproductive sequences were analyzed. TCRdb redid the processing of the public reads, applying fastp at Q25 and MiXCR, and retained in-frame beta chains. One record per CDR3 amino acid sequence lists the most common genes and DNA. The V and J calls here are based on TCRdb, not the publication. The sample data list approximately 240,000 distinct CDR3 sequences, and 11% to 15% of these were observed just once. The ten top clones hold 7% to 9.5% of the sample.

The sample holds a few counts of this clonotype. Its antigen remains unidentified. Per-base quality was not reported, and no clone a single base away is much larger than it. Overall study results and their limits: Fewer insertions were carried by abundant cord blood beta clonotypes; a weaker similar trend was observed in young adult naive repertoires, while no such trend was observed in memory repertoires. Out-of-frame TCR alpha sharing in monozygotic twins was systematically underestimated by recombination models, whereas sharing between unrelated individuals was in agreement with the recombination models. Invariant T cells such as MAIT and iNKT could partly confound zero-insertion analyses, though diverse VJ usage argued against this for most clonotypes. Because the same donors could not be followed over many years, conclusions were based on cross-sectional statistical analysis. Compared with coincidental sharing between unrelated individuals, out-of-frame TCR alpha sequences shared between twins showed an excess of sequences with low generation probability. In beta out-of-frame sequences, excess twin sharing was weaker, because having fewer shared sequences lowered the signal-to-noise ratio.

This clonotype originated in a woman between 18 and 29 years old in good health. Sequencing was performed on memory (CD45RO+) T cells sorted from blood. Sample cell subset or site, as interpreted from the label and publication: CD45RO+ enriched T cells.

The bases are TGTGCCAGCAGCCCGTCGGACAGGGTCTATGGCTACACCTTC. This encodes CASSPSDRVYGYTF. The rearrangement combines TRBV3-1 with TRBJ1-2; TRBD1 lines up with 8 middle nucleotides. V and J are trimmed by 4 bases and 4 bases, and the gene matches miss 5 bases of the junction. From the cysteine through the phenylalanine, the CDR3 covers 14 amino acids. Just the 42-base CDR3 DNA is kept, in frame starting at base 1. From the germline V gene (reference sequence), CDR1 is LGHDT and CDR2 is YNNKEL. The entire variable domain, with the stretches around the CDR3 drawn from the reference TRBV3-1 and TRBJ1-2 proteins, is DTAVSQTPKYLVTQMGNDKSIKCEQNLGHDTMYWYKQDSKKFLKIMFSYNNKELIINETVPNRFSPKSPDKAHLNLHINSLELGDSAVYFCASSPSDRVYGYTFGSGTRLTVV.